The text below deals with one T cell receptor (beta chain). This sample is part of a study of blood T cell repertoires in COVID-19. TCRdb's table, derived via immunoSEQ multiplex PCR, lists solely in-frame clones and lacks some. This repertoire shows about 150,000 clones, around four fifths found once; its top ten account for less than 7%. This CDR3 is 14 amino acids long. Trimming removed 4 bases from V and 1 base from J, with 9 bases in between. Germline V lookup: CDR1 SGHNT, CDR2 YYREEE (reference sequence). The sample consisted of PBMCs or T cells enriched from blood (not recorded which). The rearrangement uses TRBV5-4 and TRBJ1-5, with D possibly TRBD1 on 6 matching bases. The TCR was taken from a woman between 40 and 55 years old who had recovered from COVID-19. For the CDR3, the DNA is TGTGCCAGCAGCCTGGACAGAAGCAATCAGCCCCAGCATTTT. It is translated as CASSLDRSNQPQHF.